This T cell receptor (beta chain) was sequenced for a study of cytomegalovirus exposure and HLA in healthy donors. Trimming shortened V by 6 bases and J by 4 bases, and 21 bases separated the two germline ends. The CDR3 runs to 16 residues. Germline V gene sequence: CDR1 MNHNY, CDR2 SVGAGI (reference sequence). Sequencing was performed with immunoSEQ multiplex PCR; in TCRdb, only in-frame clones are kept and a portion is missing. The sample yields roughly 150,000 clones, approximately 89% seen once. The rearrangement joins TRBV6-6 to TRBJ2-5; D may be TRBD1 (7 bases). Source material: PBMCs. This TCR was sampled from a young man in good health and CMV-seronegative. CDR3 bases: TGTGCCAGCAGATTAACCCCAGGGGGGCATTTAGAGACCCAGTACTTC. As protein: CASRLTPGGHLETQYF.